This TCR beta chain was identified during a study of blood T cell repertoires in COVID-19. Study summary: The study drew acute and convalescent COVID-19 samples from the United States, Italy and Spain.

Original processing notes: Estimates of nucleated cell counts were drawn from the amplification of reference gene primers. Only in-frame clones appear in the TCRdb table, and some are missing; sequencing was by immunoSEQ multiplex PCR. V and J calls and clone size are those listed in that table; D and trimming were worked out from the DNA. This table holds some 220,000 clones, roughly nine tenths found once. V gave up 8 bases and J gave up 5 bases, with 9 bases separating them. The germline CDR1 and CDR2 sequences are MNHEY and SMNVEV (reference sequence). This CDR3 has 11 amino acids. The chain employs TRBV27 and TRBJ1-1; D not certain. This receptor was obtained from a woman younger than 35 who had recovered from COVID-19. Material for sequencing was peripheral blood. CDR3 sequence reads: CASPLETEAFF. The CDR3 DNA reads TGTGCCAGCCCCCTGGAGACTGAAGCTTTCTTT.